One and the same sample provided the 18 T cell receptor beta chains below, sequenced in a study of blood T cell repertoires in COVID-19 (TCRdb year 2020). The protocol used for the library was the immunoSEQ multiplex PCR assay. This is the immuneACCESS table as TCRdb keeps it, with only in-frame sequences that have V and J called. A part of the clones is gone; compared with another copy, unresolved V genes explain less than half, and the rest is unexplained. The sample data list roughly 250,000 clones, and about nine tenths of these were observed just once. The ten largest make up 1.9% of the sample. The sequenced sample consisted of PBMCs or T cells enriched from blood (not recorded which). Every receptor here comes from a woman in her late teens or twenties who had recovered from COVID-19.

The J gene is TRBJ2-5, the V gene TRBV9; D uncertain. This CDR3 region has 15 residues. CDR1 is SGDLS and CDR2 is YYNGEE in the germline V gene. V dropped 0 bases and J dropped 4 bases, with 13 bases sitting between them. This chain's CDR3 is CASSVDSRVRETQYF. The CDR3 DNA follows: TGTGCCAGCAGCGTAGATAGTCGGGTTCGAGAGACCCAGTACTTC.

The V and J genes are TRBV20-1 and TRBJ1-1, with D unresolved. Germline V gene lookup returns CDR1 DFQATT and CDR2 SNEGSKA (reference sequence). The V gene lost 6 bases and the J gene lost 2 bases, with 4 bases spanning the gap. This CDR3 has 10 amino acids. CDR3 loop: CSAHNTEAFF. CDR3 DNA sequence: TGCAGTGCCCATAACACTGAAGCTTTCTTT.

The DNA of the CDR3 is TGTGCCACCTACGGGACTAGCAACACCGGGGAGCTGTTTTTT. It translates to CATYGTSNTGELFF. The chain recombines TRBV27 with TRBJ2-2, with TRBD2 matching over 9 bases. The CDR3 contains 14 residues. V gave up 10 bases and J gave up 2 bases; unmatched junction bases: 5. Germline CDR1 and CDR2: MNHEY and SMNVEV (reference sequence).

The table lists this clone with a count of one. The chain links TRBV14 to TRBJ2-7; 10 positions agree with TRBD1. Germline CDR1 SGHDN, CDR2 FVKESK. The CDR3 length is 17 residues. V was clipped by 4 bases and J by 1 base; unmatched bases: 10. CDR3 nucleotide sequence: TGTGCCAGCAGCCGATACATGGGGACAGGGGATTCCTACGAGCAGTACTTC. Its protein product is CASSRYMGTGDSYEQYF.

J is TRBJ1-6 and V is TRBV28; 9 bases agree with TRBD1. CDR1 MDHEN and CDR2 SYDVKM come from the germline V gene. CDR3 length equals 15 residues. V lost 6 bases, J lost 9 bases, and 9 bases stayed unmatched. CDR3 coding DNA: TGTGCCAGCAGGACCGGACAGGGGAGAGTTTCACCCCTCCACTTT. This gives the protein CASRTGQGRVSPLHF.

V and J are TRBV5-1 and TRBJ2-1; D is possibly TRBD1 (6 bases). The germline V gene has CDR1 SGHRS and CDR2 YFSETQ. The CDR3 contains 12 residues. Trimming removed 4 bases at V and 4 bases at J, with 6 bases between. The CDR3, as DNA: TGCGCCAGCAGCGACAGGTACAATGAGCAGTTCTTC. As protein: CASSDRYNEQFF.

The J gene is TRBJ1-1, the V gene TRBV4-3; D is perhaps TRBD1 (5 bases). The length of the CDR3 is 15 residues. V was trimmed by 1 base and J by 4 bases, leaving 13 bases between them. Germline V gene data show CDR1 as LGHNA and CDR2 as YSLEER. The CDR3 DNA sequence: TGCGCCAGCAGCCAAGTTTCCAGGGTGGCCACTGAAGCTTTCTTT. Residues: CASSQVSRVATEAFF.

The chain employs TRBV18 and TRBJ1-5, with 7 bases that match TRBD1. V lost 3 bases, J lost 4 bases, and 9 bases stayed unmatched. Germline CDR1 KGHSH, CDR2 LQKENI. The CDR3 runs to 16 residues. CDR3 sequence reads: CASSPETGLRNQPQHF. DNA of the CDR3: TGTGCCAGCTCACCCGAGACAGGGCTTCGGAATCAGCCCCAGCATTTT. Drawing the rest from reference TRBV18 and TRBJ1-5, the complete variable domain is NAGVMQNPRHLVRRRGQEARLRCSPMKGHSHVYWYRQLPEEGLKFMVYLQKENIIDESGMPKERFSAEFPKEGPSILRIQQVVRGDSAAYFCASSPETGLRNQPQHFGDGTRLSIL.

This chain links TRBV5-4 with TRBJ2-5; D is possibly TRBD2 (5 bases). CDR1 and CDR2 from the germline V gene are SGHNT and YYREEE (reference sequence). V lost 2 bases to trimming and J lost 4 bases, with 12 bases between them. The CDR3 length is 14 residues. The CDR3 DNA reads as TGTGCCAGCAGCTTACGGGATACCCTAGAGACCCAGTACTTC. Translated: CASSLRDTLETQYF.

The chain combines TRBV20-1 with TRBJ2-7; maybe TRBD1 (6 bases). V gave up 3 bases and J gave up 5 bases, with 11 bases separating them. The CDR3 sequence is 12 residues long. The germline V gene has CDR1 DFQATT and CDR2 SNEGSKA (reference sequence). The DNA of the CDR3 is TGCAGTGCTAGTCTTACAGGGAACGAGCAGTACTTC. Protein: CSASLTGNEQYF.

The J gene is TRBJ2-1, the V gene TRBV4-2; 9 bases line up with TRBD2. V lost 0 bases, J lost 4 bases, and 1 base stayed unmatched. The germline gives CDR1 LGHNA, CDR2 YNFKEQ. This CDR3 is built from 15 residues. This chain's CDR3 is CASSQERGGYNEQFF. The DNA for the CDR3 is TGTGCCAGCAGCCAAGAGCGGGGGGGTTACAATGAGCAGTTCTTC.

The CDR3 sequence is CASSQDPHDRGRGGYTF. CDR3 DNA: TGCGCCAGCAGCCAAGATCCCCATGACAGGGGAAGAGGTGGCTACACCTTC. The chain uses TRBV4-1 and TRBJ1-2, with 8 bases lining up with TRBD1. The CDR3 extends over 17 amino acids. V trimming: 0 bases; J trimming: 7 bases; junction bases outside the gene matches: 13. Germline CDR1 is MGHRA and CDR2 is YSYEKL.

The chain couples TRBV5-8 to TRBJ2-1; a possible D gene is TRBD1 (6 bases). The CDR3 spans 14 residues. The germline V gene encodes CDR1 SGHTS and CDR2 YDEGEE. The V end lost 1 base, the J end lost 6 bases, and 11 bases lay between the germline ends. The CDR3: CASSLPGTRNEQFF. CDR3 DNA sequence: TGTGCCAGCAGCTTGCCCGGGACACGCAATGAGCAGTTCTTC.

V is TRBV6-1 and J is TRBJ1-1; 10 nucleotides agree with TRBD1. This CDR3 is built from 17 residues. The V gene end was trimmed by 3 bases and the J gene end by 4 bases; junction bases not matched to a gene: 11. The germline V gene encodes CDR1 MNHNS and CDR2 SASEGT. The CDR3 sequence: CASSDRDRGPVGTEAFF. CDR3 nucleotide sequence: TGTGCCAGCAGTGATCGGGACAGGGGACCCGTGGGCACTGAAGCTTTCTTT.

The rearrangement links TRBV19 to TRBJ1-5; D is possibly TRBD1 (5 bases). The CDR3 spans 23 residues. CDR1 is LNHDA and CDR2 is SQIVND in the germline V gene (reference sequence). Trimming took 3 bases from V and 0 from J, leaving 33 bases between them. CDR3 residues: CASSIRICRLCQGFHDSNQPQHF. The CDR3 DNA reads as TGTGCCAGTAGTATCAGGATTTGTCGATTATGTCAGGGTTTTCACGATAGCAATCAGCCCCAGCATTTT. The full variable domain, with the rest looked up from reference TRBV19 and TRBJ1-5, is DGGITQSPKYLFRKEGQNVTLSCEQNLNHDAMYWYRQDPGQGLRLIYYSQIVNDFQKGDIAEGYSVSREKKESFPLTVTSAQKNPTAFYLCASSIRICRLCQGFHDSNQPQHFGDGTRLSIL.

The chain links TRBV7-2 to TRBJ1-4; D ambiguous. The CDR3 sequence is 14 residues long. The V gene's germline CDR1 is SGHTA and CDR2 FQGNSA. Trimming stripped 5 bases from V and 7 bases from J, with 14 bases between. CDR3 amino acids: CASSPQPSIEKLFF. The CDR3 region has the DNA TGTGCCAGCAGCCCTCAACCTAGTATTGAAAAACTGTTTTTT.

Concerning this clone: In the same sample, other DNA sequences code for this CDR3. The J gene is TRBJ1-2, the V gene TRBV7-2; 8 bases line up with TRBD1. The V and J ends lost 1 base and 5 bases, in that order; junction bases with no gene match: 0. Germline lookup yields CDR1 SGHTA and CDR2 FQGNSA. This CDR3 is built from 13 residues. The CDR3 coding sequence is TGTGCCAGCAGCTTAGGGACAGGGTATGGCTACACCTTC. It yields the protein CASSLGTGYGYTF.

The chain uses TRBV6-5 and TRBJ1-3, with 7 bases fitting TRBD1. This CDR3 is 15 amino acids long. CDR1 is MNHEY and CDR2 is SVGAGI in the germline V gene. V lost 0 bases to trimming and J lost 3 bases; unmatched junction nucleotides: 2. The CDR3 coding sequence is TGTGCCAGCAGTTACTCGGACAGGTTTGGAAACACCATATATTTT. Residues: CASSYSDRFGNTIYF.